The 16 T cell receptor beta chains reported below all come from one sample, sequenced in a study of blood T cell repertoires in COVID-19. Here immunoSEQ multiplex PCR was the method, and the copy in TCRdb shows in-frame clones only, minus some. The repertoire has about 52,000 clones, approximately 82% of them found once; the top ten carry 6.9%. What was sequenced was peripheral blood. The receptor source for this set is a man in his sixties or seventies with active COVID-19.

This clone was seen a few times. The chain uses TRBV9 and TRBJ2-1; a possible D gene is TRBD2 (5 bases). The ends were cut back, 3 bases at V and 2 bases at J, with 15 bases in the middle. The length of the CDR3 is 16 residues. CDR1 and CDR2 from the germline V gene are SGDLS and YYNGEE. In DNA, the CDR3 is TGTGCCAGCAGCGAAGGGAGTCGAGGAGCCTACAATGAGCAGTTCTTC. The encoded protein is CASSEGSRGAYNEQFF.

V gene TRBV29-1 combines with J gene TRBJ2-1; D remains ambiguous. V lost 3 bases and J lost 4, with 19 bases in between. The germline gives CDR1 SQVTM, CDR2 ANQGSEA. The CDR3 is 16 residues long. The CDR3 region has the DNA TGCAGCGTTGAGTCTGTGCAAGGCCCAGGTTACAATGAGCAGTTCTTC. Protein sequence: CSVESVQGPGYNEQFF.

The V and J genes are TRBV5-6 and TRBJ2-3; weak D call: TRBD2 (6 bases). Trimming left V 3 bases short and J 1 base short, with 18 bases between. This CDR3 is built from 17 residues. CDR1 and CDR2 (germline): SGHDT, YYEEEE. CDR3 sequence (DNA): TGTGCCAGCAGCTCCCAACGGGGGACCCTGGGCACAGATACGCAGTATTTT. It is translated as CASSSQRGTLGTDTQYF. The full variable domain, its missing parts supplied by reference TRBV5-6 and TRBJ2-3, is DAGVTQSPTHLIKTRGQQVTLRCSPKSGHDTVSWYQQALGQGPQFIFQYYEEEERQRGNFPDRFSGHQFPNYSSELNVNALLLGDSALYLCASSSQRGTLGTDTQYFGPGTRLTVL.

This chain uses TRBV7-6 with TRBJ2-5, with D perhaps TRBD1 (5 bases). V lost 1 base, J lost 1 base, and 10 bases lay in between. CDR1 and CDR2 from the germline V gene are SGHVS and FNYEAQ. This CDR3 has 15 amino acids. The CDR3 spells CASSLGVRGQETQYF. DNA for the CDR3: TGTGCCAGCAGCTTAGGGGTTAGGGGCCAAGAGACCCAGTACTTC. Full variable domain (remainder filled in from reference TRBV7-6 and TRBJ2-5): GAGVSQSPRYKVTKRGQDVALRCDPISGHVSLYWYRQALGQGPEFLTYFNYEAQQDKSGLPNDRFSAERPEGSISTLTIQRTEQRDSAMYRCASSLGVRGQETQYFGPGTRLLVL.

CDR3 protein: CSVATGTGNTGELFF. CDR3 DNA sequence: TGCAGCGTGGCGACAGGAACCGGGAACACCGGGGAGCTGTTTTTT. V and J are TRBV29-1 and TRBJ2-2; D is perhaps TRBD1 (6 bases). The CDR3 has 15 residues. V was shortened by 6 bases and J by 1 base, with 15 bases between the two germline ends. Germline V gene data show CDR1 as SQVTM and CDR2 as ANQGSEA.

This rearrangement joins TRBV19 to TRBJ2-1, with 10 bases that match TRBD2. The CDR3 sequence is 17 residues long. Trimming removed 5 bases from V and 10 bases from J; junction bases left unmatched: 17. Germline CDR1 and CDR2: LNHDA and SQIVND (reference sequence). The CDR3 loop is CASSPGPRAGGVLEQFF. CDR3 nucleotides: TGTGCCAGTAGTCCCGGCCCCCGAGCGGGGGGGGTACTGGAGCAGTTCTTC.

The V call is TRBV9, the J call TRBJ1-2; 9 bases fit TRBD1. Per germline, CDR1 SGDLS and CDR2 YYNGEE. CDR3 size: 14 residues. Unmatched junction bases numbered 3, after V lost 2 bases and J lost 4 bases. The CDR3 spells CASSVETGGYGYTF. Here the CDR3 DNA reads TGTGCCAGCAGCGTTGAGACAGGGGGCTATGGCTACACCTTC.

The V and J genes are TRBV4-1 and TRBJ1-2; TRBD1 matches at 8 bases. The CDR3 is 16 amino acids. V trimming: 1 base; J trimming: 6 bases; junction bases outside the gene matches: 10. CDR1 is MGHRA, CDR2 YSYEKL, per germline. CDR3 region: CASSQGTGLSLHGYTF. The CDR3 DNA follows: TGCGCCAGCAGCCAAGGGACAGGGTTAAGTCTGCATGGCTACACCTTC.

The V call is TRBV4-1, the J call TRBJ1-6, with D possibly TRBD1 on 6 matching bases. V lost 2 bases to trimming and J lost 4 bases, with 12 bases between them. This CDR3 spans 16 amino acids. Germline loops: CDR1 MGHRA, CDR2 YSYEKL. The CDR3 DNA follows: TGCGCCAGCAGCCAATTCGGACAGTCTTATAATTCACCCCTCCACTTT. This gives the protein CASSQFGQSYNSPLHF.

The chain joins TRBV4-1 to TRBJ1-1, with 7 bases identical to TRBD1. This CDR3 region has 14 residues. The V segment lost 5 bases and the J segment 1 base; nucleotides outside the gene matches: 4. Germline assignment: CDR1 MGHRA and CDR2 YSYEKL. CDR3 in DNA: TGCGCCAGCAGCACCCGACAGGGGAACACTGAAGCTTTCTTT. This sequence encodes CASSTRQGNTEAFF.

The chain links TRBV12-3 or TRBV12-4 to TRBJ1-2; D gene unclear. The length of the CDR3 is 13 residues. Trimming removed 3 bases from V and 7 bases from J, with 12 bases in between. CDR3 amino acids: CASSFSLGTGYTF. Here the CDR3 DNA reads TGTGCCAGCAGTTTCTCCCTAGGAACTGGCTACACCTTC.

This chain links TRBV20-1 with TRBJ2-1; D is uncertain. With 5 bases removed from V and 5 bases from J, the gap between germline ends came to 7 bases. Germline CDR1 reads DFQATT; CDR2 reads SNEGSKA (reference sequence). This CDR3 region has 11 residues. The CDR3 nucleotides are TGCAGTGCTTATACTAACAATGAGCAGTTCTTC. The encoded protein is CSAYTNNEQFF.

The CDR3 reads CASSFGTAQETQYF. CDR3 DNA sequence: TGTGCCAGCAGCTTCGGGACAGCCCAAGAGACCCAGTACTTC. The gene calls are TRBV5-6 and TRBJ2-5, with 7 bases identical to TRBD1. J lost 1 base, V lost 2 bases, and 2 bases had no gene match. The CDR3 sequence is 14 residues long. Germline V gene data show CDR1 as SGHDT and CDR2 as YYEEEE.

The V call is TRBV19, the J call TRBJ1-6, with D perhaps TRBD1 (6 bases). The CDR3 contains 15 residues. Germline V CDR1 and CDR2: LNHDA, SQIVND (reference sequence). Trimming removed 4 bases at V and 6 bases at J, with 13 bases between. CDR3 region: CASSTQGGGNSPLHF. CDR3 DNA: TGTGCCAGTAGTACCCAGGGAGGGGGTAATTCACCCCTCCACTTT.

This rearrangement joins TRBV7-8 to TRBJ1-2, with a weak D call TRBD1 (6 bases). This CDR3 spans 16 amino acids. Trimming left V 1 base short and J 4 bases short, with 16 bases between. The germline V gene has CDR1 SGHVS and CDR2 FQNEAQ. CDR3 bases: TGTGCCAGCAGCTTAGGTAGTGTTGGGGGCGGCTATGGCTACACCTTC. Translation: CASSLGSVGGGYGYTF.

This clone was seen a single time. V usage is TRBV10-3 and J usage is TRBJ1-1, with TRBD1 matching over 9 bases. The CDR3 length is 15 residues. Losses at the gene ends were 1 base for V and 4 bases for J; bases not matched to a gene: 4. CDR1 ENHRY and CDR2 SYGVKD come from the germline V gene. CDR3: CAISEFTGGGTEAFF. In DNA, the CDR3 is TGTGCCATCAGTGAGTTCACAGGGGGCGGCACTGAAGCTTTCTTT.